This TCR beta chain was recorded in a study of tissue T cells after allogeneic stem cell transplantation. This clone is large (0.1 to 1%). Its antigen is undetermined. Mouse germline and gene names are used. The read stops 1 residue short of the end of the CDR3; the missing end is completed from the germline J gene. Trimming removed 3 bases from V and 2 bases from J, with 6 bases in between. This CDR3 is 13 amino acids long. Germline V gives CDR1 NSHNY, CDR2 SYGAGN. Described time point: mouse harvest day 14 after allogeneic transplant. Tail vein injection delivered 10^7 T-cell-depleted bone marrow cells and 10^6 splenic CD5+ T cells. This mouse GVHD model was MHC-mismatched B6 to BALB/c, profiled day 7 or 14. Profiled with immunoSEQ multiplex PCR; TCRdb holds only in-frame clones, not every one. The table has a few thousand clones, over 40% seen once; the top ten hold roughly a third. Points from the study as a whole: Anatomically similar tissues had similar TCR repertoires within each patient. Sampling depth was limited, and the cohort was small and clinically varied. In patients and mice, blood and spleen missed much of tissue repertoire.

The source is a female BALB/c mouse given C57BL/6 T cells with graft-versus-host disease after an allogeneic hematopoietic cell transplant. Source material: lymph node tissue. This sequence joins TRBV13-1 and TRBJ2-1, with no clear D. The sequenced part of the CDR3 DNA is TGTGCCAGCAGTGGGCAATACTATGCTGAGCAGTTC. It codes for CASSGQYYAEQF. In full, the CDR3 reads CASSGQYYAEQFF.